Below, 14 T cell receptor beta chains from the same sample are listed, as sequenced in a study of blood T cells in healthy people across ages. It was with a sample-barcoded 5' primer and a J-beta primer mix that a second PCR of roughly 6 to 12 cycles was run. TCRdb re-analysed the 5' RACE reads in MiXCR, keeping a single row per CDR3 protein. Found here are around 320,000 distinct CDR3 sequences, less than 30% of them singletons; the top ten hold approximately 29%. The specimen sequenced was blood. These receptors originate from a woman in her seventies in good health.

The chain has TRBV28 and TRBJ2-5; D unclear. The DNA end lines up better with TRBJ2-7; the J call may be wrong. Germline CDR1 and CDR2: MDHEN and SYDVKM. This CDR3 contains 13 residues. This CDR3 reads CASSSQQSYEQYF. In nucleotides, the CDR3 is TGTGCCAGCAGTTCCCAGCAGTCCTACGAGCAGTACTTC.

This clonotype has just a few counts. This chain links TRBV4-2 with TRBJ2-4; no firm D call. The CDR3 sequence is 12 residues long. Germline V lookup: CDR1 LGHNA, CDR2 YNFKEQ. V was pared by 4 bases and J by 10 bases, with 11 bases between. CDR3 nucleotides: TGTGCCAGCAGCCCACCTAACGAGATTCAGTACTTC. Translated: CASSPPNEIQYF.

The chain links TRBV15 to TRBJ1-6; 10 bases match TRBD1. The V segment lost 5 bases and the J segment 8 bases; nucleotides outside the gene matches: 3. Germline CDR1 is LNHNV and CDR2 is YYDKDF (reference sequence). This CDR3 has 14 residues. This chain's CDR3 is CATSRDRGDSPLHF. The CDR3 nucleotides are TGTGCCACCAGCCGGGACAGGGGTGATTCACCCCTCCACTTT. The complete variable domain, with remaining parts taken from reference TRBV15 and TRBJ1-6, reads DAMVIQNPRYQVTQFGKPVTLSCSQTLNHNVMYWYQQKSSQAPKLLFHYYDKDFNNEADTPDNFQSRRPNTSFCFLDIRSPGLGDTAMYLCATSRDRGDSPLHFGNGTRLTVT.

This clonotype was found a few times. V is TRBV5-1 and J is TRBJ1-2; D is uncertain. The V end was cut by 6 bases, the J end by 4 bases, with 16 bases between. The CDR3 runs 14 residues. Germline V gene sequence: CDR1 SGHRS, CDR2 YFSETQ. The CDR3: CASTLDKGLYGYTF. The DNA for the CDR3 is TGCGCCAGCACCTTAGACAAGGGTCTCTATGGCTACACCTTC.

This clonotype showed up many times. This CDR3 reads CASAETVRPYEQYF. CDR3 in DNA: TGTGCCAGCGCTGAAACAGTGCGACCCTACGAGCAGTACTTC. The chain carries TRBV28 and TRBJ2-7; no definite D call. CDR1 is MDHEN, CDR2 SYDVKM, per germline. The V end was cut by 8 bases, the J end by 2 bases, with 16 bases between. The CDR3 runs 14 residues.

This rearrangement joins TRBV6-6 to TRBJ1-2; 7 nucleotides agree with TRBD1. CDR1 is MNHNY and CDR2 is SVGAGI in the germline V gene (reference sequence). The ends lost 8 bases at V and 8 bases at J; junction bases unmatched: 8. The length of the CDR3 is 12 residues. Written as DNA, the CDR3 is TGTGCCAGCCAAACAGGGGCGGCGGGCTACACCTTC. Its protein is CASQTGAAGYTF.

This chain links TRBV20-1 with TRBJ2-1; 10 bases line up with TRBD2. Germline V CDR1 and CDR2: DFQATT, SNEGSKA (reference sequence). The CDR3 extends over 14 amino acids. V trimming: 3 bases; J trimming: 9 bases; junction bases outside the gene matches: 8. The CDR3 DNA sequence: TGCAGTGCTAGTAATCCCAGCGGGAGGGGTGAGCAGTTCTTC. Residues: CSASNPSGRGEQFF.

J is TRBJ1-1 and V is TRBV12-3 or TRBV12-4; the D gene is possibly TRBD1 (5 bases). Trimming stripped 3 bases from V and 0 bases from J, with 11 bases between. This CDR3 has 15 amino acids. The CDR3 region has the DNA TGTGCCAGCAGTTTTTTTGGGGGGATGAACACTGAAGCTTTCTTT. This codes for CASSFFGGMNTEAFF.

The chain joins TRBV4-3 to TRBJ2-5; perhaps TRBD2 as D (6 bases). Trimming removed 0 bases at V and 2 bases at J, with 10 bases between. CDR1 is LGHNA, CDR2 YSLEER, per germline. This CDR3 comprises 15 residues. The CDR3 DNA follows: TGCGCCAGCAGCCAAGAATGGGGGGTTCAAGAGACCCAGTACTTC. This codes for CASSQEWGVQETQYF.

This clonotype was found a few times. The chain couples TRBV12-3 or TRBV12-4 to TRBJ1-3; D is undetermined. Trimming cost V 3 bases and J 4 bases, with 10 bases left between them. The CDR3 runs 14 residues. Here the CDR3 reads CASSFDISGNTIYF. The CDR3 DNA reads TGTGCCAGCAGTTTCGATATCTCGGGAAACACCATATATTTT.

The chain employs TRBV11-2 and TRBJ2-7, with 7 bases fitting TRBD2. CDR3 length: 16 residues. Germline lookup yields CDR1 SGHAT and CDR2 FQNNGV. V gave up 2 bases and J gave up 2 bases; unmatched junction bases: 9. The CDR3 DNA is TGTGCCAGCAGCTTATCCCCTAGCGGTGAAGCCTACGAGCAGTACTTC. It yields the protein CASSLSPSGEAYEQYF.

The table lists this clonotype with a few counts. The rearrangement links TRBV5-1 to TRBJ2-1, with 7 bases matching TRBD2. The length of the CDR3 is 16 residues. Germline V gives CDR1 SGHRS, CDR2 YFSETQ. V trimming: 4 bases; J trimming: 2 bases; junction bases outside the gene matches: 9. CDR3 DNA: TGCGCCAGCAGCCGTGAGTCTAGCGGAGCCTACAATGAGCAGTTCTTC. The encoded protein is CASSRESSGAYNEQFF.

The sample holds a few counts of this clonotype. Possible read error: a much larger clone is one base away. This chain connects TRBV6-1 to TRBJ2-1; D is perhaps TRBD1 (5 bases). The germline V gene encodes CDR1 MNHNS and CDR2 SASEGT. The CDR3 totals 12 residues. CDR3: CASTRQSNGQFF. CDR3 in DNA: TGTGCCAGCACCCGACAGAGCAATGGGCAGTTCTTC.

In regard to this clonotype: Sequence at one end of the junction differs from germline and may be a read error. This rearrangement joins TRBV5-1 to TRBJ2-5; the D gene is possibly TRBD2 (5 bases). CDR3 size: 15 residues. From germline, CDR1 is SGHRS and CDR2 YFSETQ. CDR3 loop: CASSLAPGLQATQYF. In nucleotides, the CDR3 is TGCGCCAGCAGCCTCGCCCCGGGATTACAAGCGACCCAGTACTTC.